This T cell receptor (beta chain) was observed in a study of CD8 T cells in Susac syndrome. Reverse transcription of roughly 0.45 to 1 ug RNA was carried out with random hexamers. The TCR beta CDR3 was amplified by immunoSEQ multiplex PCR across 54 Vbeta, 13 Jbeta. One entry per CDR3 protein results from TCRdb running MiXCR on the immunoSEQ multiplex PCR reads. The sample has about 84,000 distinct CDR3 sequences, about 93% seen once. In regard to this clonotype: Its antigen is not known.

V was cut by 6 bases and J by 1 base, with 8 bases left in between. CDR1 and CDR2 from the germline V gene are SGHDT and YYEEEE. The CDR3 runs 14 residues. Sequencing of TCR beta was carried out in blood CD8+ and CD4+ T cells. TEMRA cells were FACS-enriched, with CD8+ and CD4+ T cells isolated negatively. Study-wide results and caveats: By the study's own acknowledgment, its TCR sequencing and HLA analysis included relatively few individuals.

Sequences were obtained from CD8+ T cells from PBMCs. The TCR sequence derives from a human donor in good health. The chain has TRBV5-6 and TRBJ2-6; D is perhaps TRBD2 (5 bases). The DNA of the CDR3 is TGTGCCAGCACCACGGGGTCTGGGGCCAACGTCCTGACTTTC. Protein product: CASTTGSGANVLTF.